These 9 T cell receptor beta chains share one sample of origin, sequenced in a study of blood T cell repertoires in COVID-19. Assay: immunoSEQ multiplex PCR; the TCRdb copy retains only in-frame clones and omits some. The sample lists roughly 300,000 clones; over 75% were seen once. Sequenced material: peripheral blood. The receptors were gathered from a man aged 18 to 29 with active or convalescent COVID-19.

The rearrangement links TRBV5-1 to TRBJ2-7; possibly TRBD1 for D (6 bases). V was trimmed by 6 bases and J by 3 bases, leaving 13 bases between them. The V gene's germline CDR1 is SGHRS and CDR2 YFSETQ. The CDR3 is made up of 13 amino acids. The CDR3, as DNA: TGCGCCAGCACCATAGAACAGGGCTACGAGCAGTACTTC. Amino acid sequence: CASTIEQGYEQYF.

The rearrangement links TRBV21-1 to TRBJ1-5; TRBD1 is the table's D call, not checked against the DNA. TRBV21-1 is a known pseudogene. This CDR3 region has 17 residues. CDR3 nucleotides: TGTGCCAGCAGCAAAAGGACAGGAATAGATAGCAATCAGCCCCAGCATTTT. Amino acid sequence: CASSKRTGIDSNQPQHF.

V and J are TRBV20-1 and TRBJ2-5, with no clear D. Germline CDR1 reads DFQATT; CDR2 reads SNEGSKA (reference sequence). V dropped 3 bases and J dropped 5 bases, with 13 bases sitting between them. The CDR3 runs 13 residues. The chain's CDR3 is CSASRIPRETQYF. The CDR3 DNA sequence: TGCAGTGCTAGTCGAATACCCCGGGAGACCCAGTACTTC.

This sequence joins TRBV12-3 or TRBV12-4 and TRBJ1-6; D unclear. The CDR3 is made up of 12 amino acids. Trimming cost V 3 bases and J 10 bases, with 7 bases left between them. The CDR3, as DNA: TGTGCCAGCAGTTTTCCGGGGTCACCCCTCCACTTT. As protein: CASSFPGSPLHF.

This chain joins TRBV3-1 (or the pseudogene TRBV3-2) and TRBJ2-5; D uncertain. Germline loops: CDR1 LGHDT, CDR2 YNNKEL (reference sequence). V lost 4 bases to trimming and J lost 4 bases, with 7 bases between them. The CDR3 consists of 12 residues. The CDR3 region has the DNA TGTGCCAGCAGCCCCCCCTCAGAGACCCAGTACTTC. Translated, it gives CASSPPSETQYF.

CDR3 sequence: CASSLTGTGGNQPQHF. The DNA for the CDR3 is TGTGCCAGCAGTCTCACCGGGACAGGGGGCAATCAGCCCCAGCATTTT. This chain joins TRBV27 and TRBJ1-5; TRBD1 matches 10 bases. The CDR3 runs to 16 residues. V trimming: 5 bases; J trimming: 2 bases; junction bases outside the gene matches: 6. Germline CDR1 is MNHEY and CDR2 is SMNVEV (reference sequence).

This clone was recorded once. The chain recombines TRBV27 with TRBJ2-3; tentative D call: TRBD2 (6 bases). V shed 6 bases and J shed 1 base, with 11 bases lying between them. This CDR3 is 14 amino acids long. Germline CDR1 and CDR2: MNHEY and SMNVEV (reference sequence). CDR3 sequence: CASRLAGGTDTQYF. CDR3 coding DNA: TGTGCCAGCAGACTAGCTGGGGGCACAGATACGCAGTATTTT.

The chain joins TRBV2 to TRBJ2-7; 7 positions match TRBD1. The CDR3 extends over 16 amino acids. J gave up 5 bases and V 6 bases, and 16 bases lay outside the gene matches. In germline, CDR1 is SNHLY, CDR2 FYNNEI. This CDR3 reads CASRMGTARGSHEQYF. DNA of the CDR3: TGTGCCAGCAGAATGGGGACAGCTAGGGGAAGCCACGAGCAGTACTTC.

This rearrangement joins TRBV2 to TRBJ1-2, with 8 nucleotides matching TRBD1. Germline assignment: CDR1 SNHLY and CDR2 FYNNEI. This CDR3 spans 15 amino acids. V shed 7 bases and J 4 bases; nucleotides not matched to a gene: 11. CDR3 protein: CASILPRTGLYGYTF. CDR3 coding DNA: TGTGCCAGCATTTTACCCCGGACAGGGCTCTATGGCTACACCTTC.